This TCR beta chain was recorded in a study of early T cells in non-severe SARS-CoV-2 infection. Study-wide context: Bulk RNA isolated from unsorted whole blood underwent sequencing; chains were not paired. Overall study results and limits: Comparison of clonotypes with VDJdb favored anti-spike CD8 responses while missing private and CD4 specificities.

Individually, cDNA molecules had unique molecular identifiers attached to them. TCRdb passed the 5' RACE reads through MiXCR, listing each CDR3 protein once. The table records tens of thousands of distinct CDR3 sequences, approximately 13% of them present only once. CDR1 and CDR2 from the germline V gene are SGHNT and YYREEE (reference sequence). CDR3 size: 15 residues. With 3 bases clipped from V and 5 bases from J, the junction kept 6 bases outside the gene matches. In the case of this clonotype: Its matching antigen is unknown.

The V and J genes are TRBV5-4 and TRBJ2-1; 9 bases are shared with TRBD2. This sequence was found in an adult who was a healthcare worker with PCR-confirmed SARS-CoV-2 infection or an uninfected control (not recorded which). Sequencing was performed on whole blood. CDR3 in DNA: TGTGCCAGCAGCTCATTAGCGGGGGCCGACAATGAGCAGTTCTTC. Residues: CASSSLAGADNEQFF.